The T cell receptor beta chain under discussion was sequenced for a study of metastatic and nonmetastatic thyroid tumors. Study-level information: For malignant and benign thyroid patients, tumor or nodule tissue and blood were the sources whose repertoires were compared.

Germline V CDR1 and CDR2: MDHEN, SYDVKM. CDR3 length: 14 residues. V lost 7 bases and J 6 bases, leaving 19 bases between the germline ends. Relative to its sample, this clone is medium-sized. Its antigen is still unknown. Study-wide points: Reports indicated that malignant thyroid tumors showed significantly higher TCR beta diversity than benign nodules did, in blood and tumor.

Per the study methods: The authors used CDR3 differences across clinicopathological groups to build a distant-metastasis classifier for papillary thyroid cancer. TCRdb reanalyzed the PCR reads via MiXCR. TCRdb, not the original authors, processed these V and J calls. This table has 25,000 to 30,000 clones, roughly 16% appearing once. None of the patients had undergone any treatment ahead of thyroid surgery. This clonotype was obtained from a female donor with papillary thyroid cancer or a benign thyroid nodule (not recorded which). Some clones in this sample may be carry-over from other donors' samples. The specimen sequenced was blood. The chain recombines TRBV28 with TRBJ2-7; D remains unclear. The CDR3 DNA sequence: TGTGCCAGCAATATAAGGAGAGCCGGGTCCGAGCAGTACTTC. This sequence encodes CASNIRRAGSEQYF.